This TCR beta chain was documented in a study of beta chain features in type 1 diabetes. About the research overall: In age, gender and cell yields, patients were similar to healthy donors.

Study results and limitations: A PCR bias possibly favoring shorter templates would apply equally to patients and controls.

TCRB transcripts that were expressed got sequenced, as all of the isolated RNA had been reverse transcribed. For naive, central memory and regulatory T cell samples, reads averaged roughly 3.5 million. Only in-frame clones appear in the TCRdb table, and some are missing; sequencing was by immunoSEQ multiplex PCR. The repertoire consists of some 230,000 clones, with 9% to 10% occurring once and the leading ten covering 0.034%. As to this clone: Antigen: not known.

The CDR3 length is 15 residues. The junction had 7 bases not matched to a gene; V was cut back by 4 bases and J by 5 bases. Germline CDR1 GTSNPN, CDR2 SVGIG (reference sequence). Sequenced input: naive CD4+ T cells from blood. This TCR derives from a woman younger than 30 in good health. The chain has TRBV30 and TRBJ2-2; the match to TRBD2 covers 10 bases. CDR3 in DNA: TGTGCCTGGATCGGACTAGCGGCCGGAACCGGGGAGCTGTTTTTT. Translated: CAWIGLAAGTGELFF.